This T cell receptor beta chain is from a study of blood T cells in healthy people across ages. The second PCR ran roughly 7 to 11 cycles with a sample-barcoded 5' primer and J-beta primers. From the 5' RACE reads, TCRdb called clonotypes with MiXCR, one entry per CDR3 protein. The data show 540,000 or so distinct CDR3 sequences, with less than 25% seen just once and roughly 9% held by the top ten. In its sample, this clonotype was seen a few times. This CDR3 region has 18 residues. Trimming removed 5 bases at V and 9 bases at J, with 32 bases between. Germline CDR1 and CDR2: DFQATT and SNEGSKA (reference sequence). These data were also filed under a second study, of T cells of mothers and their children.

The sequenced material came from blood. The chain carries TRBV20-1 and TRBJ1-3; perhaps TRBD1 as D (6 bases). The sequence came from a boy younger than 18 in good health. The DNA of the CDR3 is TGCAGTGCTGCTAATAGGGGGGGGCATGGGGGTGTGAGAGGCACCATATATTTT. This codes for CSAANRGGHGGVRGTIYF.